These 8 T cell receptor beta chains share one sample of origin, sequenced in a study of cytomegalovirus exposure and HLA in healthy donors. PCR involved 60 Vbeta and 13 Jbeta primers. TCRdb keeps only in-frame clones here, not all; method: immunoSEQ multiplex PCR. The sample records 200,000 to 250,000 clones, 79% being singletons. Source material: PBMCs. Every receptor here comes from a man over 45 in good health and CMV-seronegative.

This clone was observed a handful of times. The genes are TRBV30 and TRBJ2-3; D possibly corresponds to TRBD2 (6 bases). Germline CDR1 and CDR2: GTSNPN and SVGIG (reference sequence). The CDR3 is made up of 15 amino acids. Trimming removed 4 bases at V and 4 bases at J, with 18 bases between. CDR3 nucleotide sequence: TGTGCCTGGACCGCGGGTGGTTCGGGGGCAGATACGCAGTATTTT. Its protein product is CAWTAGGSGADTQYF.

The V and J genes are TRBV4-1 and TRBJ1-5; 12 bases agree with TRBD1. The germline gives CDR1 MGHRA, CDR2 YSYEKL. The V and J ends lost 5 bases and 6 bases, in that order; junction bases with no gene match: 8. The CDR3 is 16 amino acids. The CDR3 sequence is CASSKPGQGAGQPQHF. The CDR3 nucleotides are TGCGCCAGCAGCAAACCGGGACAGGGGGCCGGTCAGCCCCAGCATTTT.

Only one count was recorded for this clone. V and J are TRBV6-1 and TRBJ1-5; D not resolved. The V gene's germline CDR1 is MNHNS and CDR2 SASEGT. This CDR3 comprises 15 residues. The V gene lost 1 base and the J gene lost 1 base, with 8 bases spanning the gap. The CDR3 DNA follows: TGTGCCAGCAGTGAAGGGCACGGGAGCAATCAGCCCCAGCATTTT. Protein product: CASSEGHGSNQPQHF.

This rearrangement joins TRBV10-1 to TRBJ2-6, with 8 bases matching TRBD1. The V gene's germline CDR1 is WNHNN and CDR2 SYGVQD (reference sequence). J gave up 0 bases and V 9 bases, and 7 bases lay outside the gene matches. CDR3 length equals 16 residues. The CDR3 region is CARRDRKSSGANVLTF. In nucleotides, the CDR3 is TGCGCCAGAAGGGACAGGAAAAGCTCTGGGGCCAACGTCCTGACTTTC.

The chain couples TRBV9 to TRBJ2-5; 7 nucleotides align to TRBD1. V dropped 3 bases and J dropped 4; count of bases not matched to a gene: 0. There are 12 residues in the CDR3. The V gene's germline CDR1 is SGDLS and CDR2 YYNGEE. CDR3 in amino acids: CASSDRGETQYF. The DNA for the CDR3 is TGTGCCAGCAGCGACAGGGGAGAGACCCAGTACTTC. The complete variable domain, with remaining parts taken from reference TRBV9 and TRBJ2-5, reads DSGVTQTPKHLITATGQRVTLRCSPRSGDLSVYWYQQSLDQGLQFLIQYYNGEERAKGNILERFSAQQFPDLHSELNLSSLELGDSALYFCASSDRGETQYFGPGTRLLVL.

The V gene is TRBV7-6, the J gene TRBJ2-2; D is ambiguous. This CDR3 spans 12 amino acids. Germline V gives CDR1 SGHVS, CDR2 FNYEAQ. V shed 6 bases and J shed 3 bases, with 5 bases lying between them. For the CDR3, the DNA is TGTGCCAGCAGGCAGGACACCGGGGAGCTGTTTTTT. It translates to CASRQDTGELFF.

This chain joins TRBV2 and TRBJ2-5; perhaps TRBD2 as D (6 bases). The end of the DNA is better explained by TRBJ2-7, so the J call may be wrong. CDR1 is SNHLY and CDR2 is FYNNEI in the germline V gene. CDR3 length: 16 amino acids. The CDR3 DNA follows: TGTGCCAGCAGTCCCAAGAGGGCGGGGCTGGACTACGAGCAGTACTTC. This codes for CASSPKRAGLDYEQYF.

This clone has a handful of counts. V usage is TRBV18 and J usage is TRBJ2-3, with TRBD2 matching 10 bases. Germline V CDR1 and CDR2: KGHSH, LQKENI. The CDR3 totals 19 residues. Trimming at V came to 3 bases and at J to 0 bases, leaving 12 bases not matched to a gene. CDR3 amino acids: CASSPLAGGSTLSTDTQYF. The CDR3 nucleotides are TGTGCCAGCTCACCCTTAGCGGGAGGATCCACCCTTAGCACAGATACGCAGTATTTT.